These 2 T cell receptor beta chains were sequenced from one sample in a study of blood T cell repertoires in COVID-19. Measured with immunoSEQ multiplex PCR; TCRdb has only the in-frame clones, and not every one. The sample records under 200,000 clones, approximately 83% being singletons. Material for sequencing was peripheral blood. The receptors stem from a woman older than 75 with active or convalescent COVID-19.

The chain's CDR3 is CASSLGQPSPPFF. DNA for the CDR3: TGTGCCAGCAGTCTTGGACAGCCCTCCCCACCTTTCTTT. This chain joins TRBV7-9 and TRBJ1-1; tentatively, D is TRBD1 (6 bases). Germline CDR1 SEHNR, CDR2 FQNEAQ (reference sequence). CDR3 length: 13 amino acids. Trimming pared 6 bases from V and 12 bases from J, leaving 20 bases between. Looking up the rest from reference TRBV7-9 and TRBJ1-1 gives the full variable domain: DTGVSQNPRHKITKRGQNVTFRCDPISEHNRLYWYRQTLGQGPEFLTYFQNEAQLEKSRLLSDRFSAERPKGSFSTLEIQRTEQGDSAMYLCASSLGQPSPPFFGQGTRLTVV.

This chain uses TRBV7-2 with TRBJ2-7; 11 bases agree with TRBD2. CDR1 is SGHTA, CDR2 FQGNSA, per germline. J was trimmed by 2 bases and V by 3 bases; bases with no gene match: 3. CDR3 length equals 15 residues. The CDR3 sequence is CASSFVAGGTYEQYF. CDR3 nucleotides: TGTGCCAGCAGCTTCGTAGCGGGGGGGACCTACGAGCAGTACTTC.